This entry is about one T cell receptor beta chain. Antigen specificity is unknown. Most PBMC samples had 480 ng input DNA in six replicates. The protocol was immunoSEQ multiplex PCR, while the TCRdb copy is restricted to in-frame clones and leaves out a portion. The table includes roughly 32,000 clones, roughly 80% detected once. This sample is drawn from a study of neoadjuvant anti-PD-1 for oral cavity cancer. Study-level background: Around day 43, patients without progression received a fourth nivolumab dose before surgery. Findings and caveats of the study: PBMC Gini-index clonality exceeded responders' in non-responders post-nivolumab.

The germline V gene has CDR1 SNHLY and CDR2 FYNNEI. The CDR3 totals 15 residues. V was clipped by 5 bases and J by 1 base; unmatched bases: 6. Time point meaning: after neoadjuvant nivolumab, at surgical resection. Analysis of PBMCs was direct, with no culture step. The chain uses TRBV2 and TRBJ2-5; 8 bases are a match to TRBD2. The specimen was PBMCs, collected after nivolumab (anti-PD-1) treatment. The origin of this receptor is a person aged 35-80 years with oral cavity squamous cell carcinoma. CDR3 in DNA: TGTGCCAGCAGTCCTCTAGCGGGCTCCCAAGAGACCCAGTACTTC. Translated, it gives CASSPLAGSQETQYF.